Reported below is one TCR beta chain. The sample is drawn from a study of shared clonotypes between healthy human individuals. Study background: Each donor's CD4 naive and CD4 memory cells filled three plates apiece, CD8 naive two, and CD8 memory one.

Naive CD8 populations comprised CD45RO-negative cells positively selected for CCR7, excluding terminally differentiated effector memory CD45RA+ cells. Unmatched junction bases numbered 4, after V lost 0 bases and J lost 4 bases. The CDR3 extends over 18 amino acids. Germline CDR1 SGDLS, CDR2 YYNGEE. The assay was carried out at the deep level. Replicate PCRs from sorted subsets contained roughly 200 ng DNA, which is 31,000 or so T cell genomes. Assay: immunoSEQ multiplex PCR; the TCRdb copy retains only in-frame clones and omits some. The profile shows under 2,000,000 clones, about 95% of them singletons.

The sequence derives from a man between 18 and 29 years old in good health. The genes are TRBV9 and TRBJ2-1; 16 bases are shared with TRBD2. The sample consisted of naive CD8+ T cells sorted from blood. In nucleotides, the CDR3 is TGTGCCAGCAGCGTAGCGGGGACTAGCGGGAGGGATTACAATGAGCAGTTCTTC. Translating gives CASSVAGTSGRDYNEQFF.